A selection of T cell receptor beta chains follows, all from one sample in a study of CD8+CD57+ T cells in acquired aplastic anemia. Each CDR3 protein is one row after TCRdb ran MiXCR on the reads. This table holds 400,000 to 600,000 distinct CDR3 sequences, around a third found once. Sequenced input: sorted CD4+, CD8+, or CD8+CD57+ T cells (not recorded which) from PBMCs. These receptors originate from a human donor with aplastic anemia. The CDR3 runs from the conserved cysteine through the conserved F or W. The D gene is left open where the match is weak. The size of a clone is reported for some rows only, either as once, few or many, or as a class for expanded clones.

abundance	v_gene	d_gene	j_gene	CDR3aa	CDR3nt
few	TRBV25-1	NA	TRBJ2-2	CASRQGRTNTGELFF	TGTGCCAGCAGGCAAGGACGGACGAACACCGGGGAGCTGTTTTTT
many	TRBV9	NA	TRBJ1-6	CASSGGGGNYNSPLHF	TGTGCCAGCAGCGGGGGTGGGGGGAACTATAATTCACCCCTCCACTTT
many	TRBV15	NA	TRBJ2-5	CATSRGKETQYF	TGTGCCACCAGCAGAGGGAAAGAGACCCAGTACTTC
once	TRBV9	TRBD1	TRBJ2-7	CASSPGTGEGNEQYF	TGTGCCAGCAGCCCAGGGACAGGGGAAGGGAACGAGCAGTACTTC
many	TRBV19	TRBD2	TRBJ2-1	CASRVAGDYNEQFF	TGTGCCAGTAGAGTAGCGGGAGACTACAATGAGCAGTTCTTC
few	TRBV7-3	NA	TRBJ2-1	CASSLRSSYNEQFF	TGTGCCAGCAGCTTGAGGAGCTCCTACAATGAGCAGTTCTTC
NA	TRBV5-4	NA	TRBJ2-7	CASSLVLAGQTYEQYF	TGTGCCAGCAGCTTGGTTTTAGCAGGGCAAACCTACGAGCAGTACTTC
many	TRBV2	NA	TRBJ1-5	CASSEYGNQPQHF	TGTGCCAGCAGTGAGTATGGCAATCAGCCCCAGCATTTT
many	TRBV2	NA	TRBJ2-5	CAGTGSSQETQYF	TGTGCCGGTACAGGTTCCTCTCAAGAGACCCAGTACTTC
NA	TRBV3-1	NA	TRBJ2-1	CASSQEVGESSYNEQFF	TGTGCCAGCAGCCAAGAGGTCGGGGAGAGCTCCTACAATGAGCAGTTCTTC
NA	TRBV2	NA	TRBJ2-2	CASRGQGFGSGELFF	TGTGCCAGCAGGGGTCAGGGTTTCGGGTCCGGGGAGCTGTTTTTT
NA	TRBV2	NA	TRBJ1-6	CASSLTITPLHF	TGTGCCAGCAGTTTGACAATTACACCCCTCCACTTT
few	TRBV7-3	NA	TRBJ2-3	CAGSAKLTDTQYF	TGTGCCGGCAGCGCGAAACTAACAGATACGCAGTATTTT
NA	TRBV5-1	NA	TRBJ1-1	CASSVGRGGGEAFF	TGCGCCAGCAGCGTGGGACGGGGTGGTGGTGAAGCTTTCTTT
NA	TRBV20-1	TRBD1	TRBJ1-5	CSARIRQGRNQPQHF	TGCAGTGCTAGAATAAGACAGGGTCGGAATCAGCCCCAGCATTTT
NA	TRBV10-3	NA	TRBJ2-1	CAIEGQGYNEQFF	TGTGCCATCGAGGGCCAGGGATACAATGAGCAGTTCTTC
many	TRBV20-1	NA	TRBJ1-1	CSGDSNTEAFF	TGCAGTGGGGACTCCAACACTGAAGCTTTCTTT
few	TRBV20-1	NA	TRBJ1-1	CSAPRVKTEAFF	TGCAGTGCTCCCAGGGTTAAGACTGAAGCTTTCTTT
NA	TRBV4-1	NA	TRBJ1-3	CASSQLLGNTIYF	TGCGCCAGCAGCCAACTCTTAGGAAACACCATATATTTT
NA	TRBV20-1	TRBD2	TRBJ2-7	CSAIRLAGTPYIEQYF	TGCAGTGCTATACGACTAGCGGGAACACCGTATATCGAGCAGTACTTC
many	TRBV2	NA	TRBJ2-7	CASSDRDWSYEQYF	TGTGCCAGCAGTGACCGGGATTGGTCTTACGAGCAGTACTTC
many	TRBV6-5	NA	TRBJ1-2	CASSYGAGGTGYTF	TGTGCCAGCAGTTACGGGGCGGGGGGCACTGGCTACACCTTC
NA	TRBV2	TRBD2	TRBJ2-7	CASSEGGTINEQYF	TGTGCCAGCAGTGAGGGGGGGACTATTAACGAGCAGTACTTC
NA	TRBV7-2	NA	TRBJ2-3	CASSLRPASTDTQYF	TGTGCCAGCAGCTTACGGCCAGCTTCTACAGATACGCAGTATTTT
many	TRBV9	TRBD1	TRBJ1-2	CASSEKGQPYGYTF	TGTGCCAGCAGCGAGAAGGGACAGCCCTATGGCTACACCTTC
many	TRBV10-1	NA	TRBJ1-6	CASDKCASPLHF	TGCGCCAGCGACAAGTGCGCCTCACCCCTCCACTTT
NA	TRBV24-1	NA	TRBJ2-3	CATSDPGGGPTDTQYF	TGTGCCACCAGCGATCCGGGAGGGGGCCCCACAGATACGCAGTATTTT
NA	TRBV20-1	TRBD1	TRBJ2-1	CSAPRQGGNEQFF	TGCAGTGCTCCCCGACAGGGTGGGAATGAGCAGTTCTTC
few	TRBV5-1	TRBD2	TRBJ2-7	CASSLAGGGPTGEQYF	TGCGCCAGCAGCTTGGCTGGCGGGGGGCCCACCGGGGAGCAGTACTTC
NA	TRBV20-1	NA	TRBJ1-2	CSGGEGIMHGYTF	TGCAGTGGTGGGGAGGGGATTATGCATGGCTACACCTTC
NA	TRBV20-1	NA	TRBJ1-1	CSAVMNTEAFF	TGCAGTGCCGTAATGAACACTGAAGCTTTCTTT
NA	TRBV20-1	NA	TRBJ1-3	CSARHSGGGRNTIYF	TGCAGTGCTAGACACTCCGGCGGCGGGAGAAACACCATATATTTT
NA	TRBV3-1	NA	TRBJ1-1	CASSAIVTNTEAFF	TGTGCCAGCAGCGCTATTGTGACGAACACTGAAGCTTTCTTT
NA	TRBV15	TRBD2	TRBJ2-5	CATSHGGGRVETQYF	TGTGCCACCAGTCACGGGGGGGGGAGAGTGGAGACCCAGTACTTC
NA	TRBV19	NA	TRBJ2-3	CASNSPPSLYF	TGTGCCAGTAACTCACCCCCTTCTCTGTATTTT
NA	TRBV7-2	NA	TRBJ2-2	CASSLNGANTGELFF	TGTGCCAGCAGCTTAAACGGTGCGAACACCGGGGAGCTGTTTTTT
NA	TRBV20-1	TRBD2	TRBJ2-5	CSARVAGAETQYF	TGCAGTGCTAGAGTAGCGGGAGCAGAGACCCAGTACTTC
many	TRBV19	TRBD1	TRBJ1-3	CAGGTGSGNTIYF	TGTGCCGGAGGGACAGGCTCTGGAAACACCATATATTTT
many	TRBV7-2	NA	TRBJ2-7	CASSLAGLNYEQYF	TGTGCCAGCAGCTTAGCCGGACTGAACTACGAGCAGTACTTC
few	TRBV20-1	NA	TRBJ2-1	CSASYGVYNEQFF	TGCAGTGCTAGTTACGGAGTCTACAATGAGCAGTTCTTC
few	TRBV11-2	NA	TRBJ2-3	CANPLEEYEDTQYF	TGTGCCAACCCGCTGGAGGAGTATGAAGATACGCAGTATTTT
many	TRBV12-3/TRBV12-4	NA	TRBJ1-2	CASTLYRDNNYGYTF	TGTGCCAGCACCCTCTACCGGGACAATAACTATGGCTACACCTTC
NA	TRBV20-1	NA	TRBJ1-1	CSAKDVGFEAFF	TGCAGTGCCAAAGATGTGGGGTTTGAAGCTTTCTTT
NA	TRBV6-5	NA	TRBJ1-5	CPSSYRRGEGNQPQHF	TGTCCCAGCAGTTACAGGAGGGGGGAAGGCAATCAGCCCCAGCATTTT
NA	TRBV24-1	TRBD1	TRBJ2-7	CATSGTGERYEQYF	TGTGCCACCAGTGGTACAGGGGAGAGGTACGAGCAGTACTTC
NA	TRBV9	NA	TRBJ2-7	CASSPYSGTTNYEQYF	TGTGCCAGCAGCCCTTACTCCGGGACAACCAATTACGAGCAGTACTTC